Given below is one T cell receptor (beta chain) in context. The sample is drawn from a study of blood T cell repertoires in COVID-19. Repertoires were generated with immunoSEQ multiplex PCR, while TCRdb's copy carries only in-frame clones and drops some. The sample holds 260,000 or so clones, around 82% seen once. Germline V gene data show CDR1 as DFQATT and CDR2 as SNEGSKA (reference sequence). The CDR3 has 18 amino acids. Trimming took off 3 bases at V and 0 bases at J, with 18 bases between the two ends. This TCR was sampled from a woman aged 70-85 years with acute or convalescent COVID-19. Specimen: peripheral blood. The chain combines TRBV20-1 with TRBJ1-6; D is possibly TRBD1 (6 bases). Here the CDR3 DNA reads TGCAGTGCTAGTGCTCTCCGGGACACCACCTCCTATAATTCACCCCTCCACTTT. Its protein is CSASALRDTTSYNSPLHF.